This TCR beta chain derives from a study of blood T cell repertoires in COVID-19. Study-wide background: Sites in the United States, Italy and Spain provided acute and convalescent COVID-19 samples.

The CDR3 is 13 amino acids. Trimming took 3 bases from V and 9 from J, leaving 13 bases between them. Germline CDR1 SGHRS, CDR2 YFSETQ. Original methodology: Amplified reference gene primers provided the basis for estimating nucleated cell counts. Clones were sequenced by immunoSEQ multiplex PCR, and TCRdb holds only the in-frame ones, with some missing. V and J calls and clone size are those listed in that table; D and trimming were worked out from the DNA. The data show 250,000 or so clones, 86% seen once. The TCR comes from a man of 80 years or more with acute or convalescent COVID-19. Sequencing input: peripheral blood. The rearrangement joins TRBV5-1 to TRBJ2-1; D is possibly TRBD2 (5 bases). As DNA, the CDR3 is TGCGCCAGCAGCTCGGGGAGTGGGGTTGAGCAGTTCTTC. Its protein is CASSSGSGVEQFF. Variable domain in full (rest from reference TRBV5-1 and TRBJ2-1): KAGVTQTPRYLIKTRGQQVTLSCSPISGHRSVSWYQQTPGQGLQFLFEYFSETQRNKGNFPGRFSGRQFSNSRSEMNVSTLELGDSALYLCASSSGSGVEQFFGPGTRLTVL.